One sample yielded the 14 T cell receptor beta chains listed below, sequenced in a study of shared clonotypes between healthy human individuals. Here immunoSEQ multiplex PCR was the method, and the copy in TCRdb shows in-frame clones only, minus some. This table has around 500,000 clones, 81% appearing once. Sequenced input: PBMCs. Receptors were obtained from a woman in her 40s in good health. Some clones in this sample may be carry-over from other donors' samples.

This sequence joins TRBV28 and TRBJ1-3, with D possibly matching TRBD1 (5 bases). Trimming removed 5 bases at V and 0 bases at J, with 11 bases between. The CDR3 has 15 residues. Germline loops: CDR1 MDHEN, CDR2 SYDVKM. CDR3 sequence reads: CASSRGTYSGNTIYF. The CDR3 DNA reads TGTGCCAGCAGTCGGGGGACTTACTCTGGAAACACCATATATTTT.

The V call is TRBV15, the J call TRBJ2-3; perhaps TRBD2 as D (5 bases). Trimming cost V 0 bases and J 3 bases, with 13 bases left between them. The CDR3 has 16 amino acids. CDR1 and CDR2 from the germline V gene are LNHNV and YYDKDF (reference sequence). As DNA, the CDR3 is TGTGCCACCAGCAGAGATGGACTTCGCAATACAGATACGCAGTATTTT. Its translation: CATSRDGLRNTDTQYF.

The chain combines TRBV6-5 with TRBJ1-2, with unresolved D. The CDR3 is made up of 15 amino acids. Trimming removed 0 bases at V and 4 bases at J, with 12 bases between. Germline CDR1 is MNHEY and CDR2 is SVGAGI. The chain's CDR3 is CASSYSALPSYGYTF. The CDR3 DNA follows: TGTGCCAGCAGTTACTCCGCATTACCGAGCTATGGCTACACCTTC.

This chain connects TRBV15 to TRBJ2-1, with D possibly being TRBD1 or TRBD2 (5 bases each). V shed 0 bases and J shed 7 bases, with 10 bases lying between them. This CDR3 has 14 residues. Germline V gives CDR1 LNHNV, CDR2 YYDKDF (reference sequence). The CDR3 protein is CATSREGVRNEQFF. The CDR3 nucleotides are TGTGCCACCAGCAGAGAGGGGGTTCGGAATGAGCAGTTCTTC.

V is TRBV7-9 and J is TRBJ2-3; 15 bases match TRBD2. V shed 1 base and J 4 bases; nucleotides not matched to a gene: 3. CDR3 length equals 17 residues. CDR1 and CDR2 (germline): SEHNR, FQNEAQ (reference sequence). CDR3 sequence (DNA): TGTGCCAGCAGCTTAGGGACTAGCGGGAGGGCCGCAGATACGCAGTATTTT. Its translation is CASSLGTSGRAADTQYF.

This clone turned up a few times. This chain connects TRBV14 to TRBJ1-1, with 7 bases that match TRBD1. Germline V gene sequence: CDR1 SGHDN, CDR2 FVKESK. The CDR3 is made up of 13 amino acids. The V gene end was trimmed by 5 bases and the J gene end by 3 bases; junction bases not matched to a gene: 3. CDR3 residues: CASSEGADTEAFF. In DNA, the CDR3 is TGTGCCAGCAGCGAGGGGGCTGACACTGAAGCTTTCTTT. The complete variable domain, with remaining parts taken from reference TRBV14 and TRBJ1-1, reads EAGVTQFPSHSVIEKGQTVTLRCDPISGHDNLYWYRRVMGKEIKFLLHFVKESKQDESGMPNNRFLAERTGGTYSTLKVQPAELEDSGVYFCASSEGADTEAFFGQGTRLTVV.

The chain is built from TRBV6-1 and TRBJ2-3; 14 nucleotides align to TRBD2. CDR1 and CDR2 (germline): MNHNS, SASEGT. The CDR3 consists of 15 residues. V dropped 6 bases and J dropped 3; count of bases not matched to a gene: 2. The CDR3 loop is CASRWTSGRTDTQYF. Written as DNA, the CDR3 is TGTGCCAGCAGGTGGACTAGCGGGAGGACAGATACGCAGTATTTT.

V and J are TRBV9 and TRBJ1-4, with a weak D call TRBD1 (5 bases). CDR3 length equals 13 residues. The germline V gene encodes CDR1 SGDLS and CDR2 YYNGEE. V was shortened by 4 bases and J by 8 bases, with 12 bases between the two germline ends. The CDR3 spells CASSLQWGEKLFF. CDR3 bases: TGTGCCAGCAGCCTCCAGTGGGGCGAAAAACTGTTTTTT.

This clone was observed at least ten times. This same CDR3 is encoded by further DNA sequences in the sample. This sequence joins TRBV9 and TRBJ2-6; D gene ambiguous. Per germline, CDR1 SGDLS and CDR2 YYNGEE. V was clipped by 1 base and J by 0 bases, with 8 bases between them. CDR3 length: 16 amino acids. The CDR3 nucleotides are TGTGCCAGCAGCGTAACTCCCAGCTCTGGGGCCAACGTCCTGACTTTC. Its translation: CASSVTPSSGANVLTF.

Details on this clone: One base separates it from a far larger clone, so it is likely a read error. The chain links TRBV4-1 to TRBJ1-2; 9 nucleotides agree with TRBD1. Germline-derived CDR1 and CDR2 are MGHRA and YSYEKL. CDR3 length equals 13 residues. The V gene end was trimmed by 4 bases and the J gene end by 4 bases; junction bases not matched to a gene: 1. In DNA form, the CDR3 reads TGCGCCAGCAGCCCGGACAGGGGCTATGGCTACACCTTC. It specifies CASSPDRGYGYTF.

Remarks on this clone: A far larger clone is just one base off, so this is likely a read error. This is likely a read error, given that the CDR3 carries no conserved phenylalanine or tryptophan at its end. The chain couples TRBV28 to TRBJ1-1, with TRBD1 identical over 7 bases. In germline, CDR1 is MDHEN, CDR2 SYDVKM. Trimming took 10 bases from V and 11 from J; bases not matched to a gene: 10. The CDR3 has 11 amino acids. The CDR3 reads CATRDSMWAFI. The CDR3 DNA reads as TGTGCCACCAGGGACAGTATGTGGGCTTTCATT.

Here the CDR3 reads CASSFEWGGGQPQHF. For the CDR3, the DNA is TGTGCCAGCAGTTTTGAGTGGGGAGGAGGACAGCCCCAGCATTTT. The gene calls are TRBV28 and TRBJ1-5; the D is unclear. The CDR3 runs to 15 residues. The ends were cut back, 3 bases at V and 7 bases at J, with 16 bases in the middle. Germline loops: CDR1 MDHEN, CDR2 SYDVKM.

This clone was detected ten times or more. This sample also contains other DNA sequences that code for the same CDR3. V usage is TRBV5-1 and J usage is TRBJ2-7, with 10 bases matching TRBD2. V gave up 1 base and J gave up 5 bases; unmatched junction bases: 9. The CDR3 has 16 amino acids. The germline CDR1 and CDR2 sequences are SGHRS and YFSETQ. The CDR3 DNA is TGCGCCAGCAGCTTGCAGGGTAGCGGGAGGATCGACGAGCAGTACTTC. Amino acid sequence: CASSLQGSGRIDEQYF.

The CDR3 protein is CASSFRQEETQYF. The CDR3 DNA follows: TGTGCCAGCAGCTTTAGACAGGAAGAGACCCAGTACTTC. The V call is TRBV7-8, the J call TRBJ2-5, with D maybe TRBD1 (6 bases). The CDR3 consists of 13 residues. From germline, CDR1 is SGHVS and CDR2 FQNEAQ. The V end was cut by 3 bases, the J end by 3 bases, with 8 bases between.